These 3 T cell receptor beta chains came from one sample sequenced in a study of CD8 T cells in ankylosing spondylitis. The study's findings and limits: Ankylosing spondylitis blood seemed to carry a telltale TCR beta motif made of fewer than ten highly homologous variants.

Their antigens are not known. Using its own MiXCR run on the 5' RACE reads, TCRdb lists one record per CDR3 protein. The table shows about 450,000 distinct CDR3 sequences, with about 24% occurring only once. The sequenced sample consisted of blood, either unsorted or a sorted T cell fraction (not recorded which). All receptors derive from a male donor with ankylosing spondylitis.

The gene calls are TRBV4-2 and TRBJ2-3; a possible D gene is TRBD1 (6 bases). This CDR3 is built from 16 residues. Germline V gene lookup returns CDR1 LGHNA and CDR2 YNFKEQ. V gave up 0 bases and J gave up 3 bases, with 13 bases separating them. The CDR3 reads CASSQEGGVLTDTQYF. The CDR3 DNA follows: TGTGCCAGCAGCCAAGAAGGGGGAGTTCTTACAGATACGCAGTATTTT.

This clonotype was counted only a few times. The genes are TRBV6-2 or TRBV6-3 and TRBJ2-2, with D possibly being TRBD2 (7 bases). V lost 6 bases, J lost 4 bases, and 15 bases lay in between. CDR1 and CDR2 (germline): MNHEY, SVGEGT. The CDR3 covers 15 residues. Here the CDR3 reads CASSREDRSTGELFF. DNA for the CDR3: TGTGCCAGCAGCCGGGAGGACAGATCCACCGGGGAGCTGTTTTTT.

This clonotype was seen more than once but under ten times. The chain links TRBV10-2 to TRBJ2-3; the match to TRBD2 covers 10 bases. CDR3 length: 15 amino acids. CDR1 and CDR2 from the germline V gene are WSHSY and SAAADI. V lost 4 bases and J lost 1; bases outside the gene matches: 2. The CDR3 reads CASSGSGRRTDTQYF. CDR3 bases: TGCGCCAGCAGTGGTAGCGGGAGGCGCACAGATACGCAGTATTTT.